The 28 T cell receptor beta chains reported below all come from one sample, sequenced in a study of blood T cell repertoires in COVID-19. Sequenced by immunoSEQ multiplex PCR; TCRdb stores in-frame clones only, minus some. Of around 63,000 clones listed, roughly 90% are singletons. Sequenced input: peripheral blood. The receptor source for this set is an older woman with acute or convalescent COVID-19.

This clone has just one count. V usage is TRBV3-1 (or the pseudogene TRBV3-2) and J usage is TRBJ1-3; the D is unclear. Trimming took 9 bases from V and 1 from J, leaving 13 bases between them. Germline V CDR1 and CDR2: LGHDT, YNNKEL (reference sequence). The CDR3 has 14 amino acids. The CDR3 reads CASQPRESGNTIYF. CDR3 nucleotide sequence: TGTGCCAGTCAACCCCGGGAGTCTGGAAACACCATATATTTT.

The rearrangement links TRBV4-1 to TRBJ2-3, with 14 bases that match TRBD2. Germline V gene sequence: CDR1 MGHRA, CDR2 YSYEKL. The CDR3 has 17 amino acids. The junction had 4 bases not matched to a gene; V was cut back by 3 bases and J by 2 bases. CDR3 region: CASSQRLAGGITDTQYF. The CDR3 DNA reads TGCGCCAGCAGCCAGAGACTAGCGGGGGGGATCACAGATACGCAGTATTTT.

The J gene is TRBJ1-2, the V gene TRBV5-8; 12 positions match TRBD1. Germline V gene data show CDR1 as SGHTS and CDR2 as YDEGEE. Trimming cost V 4 bases and J 7 bases; bases outside gene matches: 11. The CDR3 covers 16 residues. This CDR3 is CASSGTGTGGHSGYTF. As DNA, the CDR3 is TGTGCCAGCAGCGGGACCGGGACAGGGGGCCATAGTGGCTACACCTTC. Full variable domain (outside the CDR3, taken from reference TRBV5-8 and TRBJ1-2): EAGVTQSPTHLIKTRGQQATLRCSPISGHTSVYWYQQALGLGLQFLLWYDEGEERNRGNFPPRFSGRQFPNYSSELNVNALELEDSALYLCASSGTGTGGHSGYTFGSGTRLTVV.

The V and J genes are TRBV28 and TRBJ1-2; D might be TRBD1 (6 bases). CDR3 size: 15 residues. Germline V lookup: CDR1 MDHEN, CDR2 SYDVKM. Trimming pared 5 bases from V and 4 bases from J, leaving 17 bases between. The CDR3: CASSGNRVAGYGYTF. The CDR3, as DNA: TGTGCCAGCAGTGGGAACAGGGTGGCTGGCTATGGCTACACCTTC.

The chain joins TRBV30 to TRBJ1-6; 8 bases align to TRBD1. Germline loops: CDR1 GTSNPN, CDR2 SVGIG (reference sequence). This CDR3 has 16 amino acids. The ends lost 2 bases at V and 7 bases at J; junction bases unmatched: 10. The CDR3 loop is CAWSPGQGARNSPLHF. DNA for the CDR3: TGTGCCTGGAGTCCGGGGCAGGGGGCAAGAAATTCACCCCTCCACTTT.

V is TRBV4-2 and J is TRBJ2-1; a weak D match, TRBD2 (6 bases). Germline lookup yields CDR1 LGHNA and CDR2 YNFKEQ. The CDR3 runs to 13 residues. V was trimmed by 3 bases and J by 6 bases, leaving 9 bases between them. CDR3 loop: CASSHYGGNEQFF. The DNA of the CDR3 is TGTGCCAGCAGCCATTACGGGGGCAATGAGCAGTTCTTC.

The V gene is TRBV2, the J gene TRBJ2-2, with TRBD1 as a possible D gene (5 bases). Germline lookup yields CDR1 SNHLY and CDR2 FYNNEI. V shed 3 bases and J shed 7 bases, with 18 bases lying between them. This CDR3 has 16 residues. The CDR3 spells CASSEGPSTRIGELFF. CDR3 DNA: TGTGCCAGCAGTGAGGGGCCAAGCACGCGAATCGGGGAGCTGTTTTTT.

The chain has TRBV5-5 and TRBJ1-1, with 7 positions matching TRBD1. From germline, CDR1 is SGHKS and CDR2 YYEKEE (reference sequence). V lost 2 bases to trimming and J lost 2 bases; unmatched junction nucleotides: 12. The CDR3 covers 17 residues. The CDR3 loop is CASSFDGVRGPNTEAFF. The CDR3 DNA is TGTGCCAGCAGCTTCGACGGGGTGAGGGGGCCTAACACTGAAGCTTTCTTT.

J is TRBJ1-2 and V is TRBV5-4; D is possibly TRBD1 (6 bases). Germline V gives CDR1 SGHNT, CDR2 YYREEE (reference sequence). The CDR3 sequence is 16 residues long. Deletions cut 0 bases from V and 0 bases from J, with 12 bases between. The DNA for the CDR3 is TGTGCCAGCAGCTTGGCCGGGACAACTGCTAACTATGGCTACACCTTC. It codes for CASSLAGTTANYGYTF.

This clone has only one observation. The chain has TRBV6-2 or TRBV6-3 and TRBJ1-5; D uncertain. V lost 2 bases, J lost 0 bases, and 5 bases lay in between. The CDR3 has 14 amino acids. From germline, CDR1 is MNHEY and CDR2 SVGEGT. CDR3 region: CASSYDFSNQPQHF. The CDR3 region has the DNA TGTGCCAGCAGTTACGACTTTAGCAATCAGCCCCAGCATTTT.

The CDR3 region is CASSQTVSTDTQYF. Written as DNA, the CDR3 is TGTGCCAGCAGCCAGACAGTTAGCACAGATACGCAGTATTTT. The V and J genes are TRBV6-5 and TRBJ2-3; a weak D match, TRBD1 (5 bases). The CDR3 has 14 residues. V lost 6 bases and J 0 bases, leaving 10 bases between the germline ends. CDR1 and CDR2 (germline): MNHEY, SVGAGI.

The sample holds one count of this clone. The chain couples TRBV3-1 (or the pseudogene TRBV3-2) to TRBJ2-1; 13 positions agree with TRBD2. This CDR3 comprises 19 residues. From germline, CDR1 is LGHDT and CDR2 YNNKEL (reference sequence). Trimming cost V 4 bases and J 2 bases; bases outside gene matches: 11. The CDR3 nucleotides are TGTGCCAGCAGCCCAAGACTAGCGGGAGGAATCTTCGCCTACAATGAGCAGTTCTTC. It specifies CASSPRLAGGIFAYNEQFF.

The V call is TRBV28, the J call TRBJ1-3, with 8 bases that match TRBD1. The CDR3 is 15 residues long. Germline-derived CDR1 and CDR2 are MDHEN and SYDVKM. V lost 6 bases to trimming and J lost 8 bases; unmatched junction nucleotides: 12. CDR3 sequence reads: CASSSPGQGRDTIYF. The CDR3, as DNA: TGTGCCAGCAGCTCCCCCGGACAGGGTAGGGACACCATATATTTT.

Worth noting for this clone: The junction differs from germline at one of its ends, possibly a read error. The V and J genes are TRBV12-3 or TRBV12-4 and TRBJ1-6; maybe TRBD1 (6 bases). The CDR3 covers 12 residues. CDR3 nucleotides: TGTGCCAGCAGTTTAAGGGGGGGTGACACCGTCTTT. This translates into CASSLRGGDTVF.

This sequence joins TRBV12-5 and TRBJ1-6, with 7 bases matching TRBD1. CDR3 length: 16 amino acids. Germline V gene sequence: CDR1 LGHNT, CDR2 FRNRAP. Trimming at V came to 2 bases and at J to 7 bases, leaving 8 bases not matched to a gene. This CDR3 reads CASGLTPGTANSPLHF. CDR3 nucleotides: TGTGCTAGTGGTTTGACCCCCGGGACAGCAAATTCACCCCTCCACTTT.

This rearrangement joins TRBV28 to TRBJ1-2, with D possibly TRBD1 on 6 matching bases. The V end lost 4 bases, the J end lost 4 bases, and 13 bases lay between the germline ends. The CDR3 loop spans 14 amino acids. Germline CDR1 and CDR2: MDHEN and SYDVKM. The CDR3 loop reads CASSSPGRGYGYTF. The CDR3 bases are TGTGCCAGCAGTTCCCCTGGCAGGGGCTATGGCTACACCTTC.

This clone was detected only a few times. V and J are TRBV29-1 and TRBJ2-3, with TRBD2 identical over 10 bases. This CDR3 has 15 amino acids. The V segment lost 6 bases and the J segment 0 bases; nucleotides outside the gene matches: 6. Per the germline V gene, CDR1 is SQVTM and CDR2 is ANQGSEA. The CDR3 nucleotides read TGCAGCGTAGATAGCGGGAGGATGAGCACAGATACGCAGTATTTT. It codes for CSVDSGRMSTDTQYF.

J is TRBJ2-2 and V is TRBV24-1; TRBD1 matches 9 bases. The CDR3 totals 16 residues. Germline CDR1 KGHDR, CDR2 SFDVKD. Unmatched junction bases numbered 9, after V lost 4 bases and J lost 7 bases. The CDR3 protein is CATSDPGTGRDGELFF. CDR3 bases: TGTGCCACCAGTGACCCCGGGACAGGGAGGGACGGGGAGCTGTTTTTT.

This rearrangement joins TRBV5-4 to TRBJ2-1, with D maybe TRBD1 (6 bases). Germline V gene lookup returns CDR1 SGHNT and CDR2 YYREEE (reference sequence). There are 13 residues in the CDR3. The V end was cut by 5 bases, the J end by 5 bases, with 11 bases between. CDR3: CASSSNRDNEQFF. The CDR3 DNA follows: TGTGCCAGCAGTTCCAACAGGGACAATGAGCAGTTCTTC.

DNA of the CDR3: TGTGCCAGCAGTCAAACAGGGGCGGTCACGAATGAAAAACTGTTTTTT. Amino acids: CASSQTGAVTNEKLFF. This chain connects TRBV7-6 to TRBJ1-4; 7 bases fit TRBD1. CDR1 is SGHVS, CDR2 FNYEAQ, per germline. The CDR3 is 16 amino acids. Unmatched junction bases numbered 12, after V lost 6 bases and J lost 5 bases. Using reference TRBV7-6 and TRBJ1-4 for the parts outside the CDR3, the full variable domain is GAGVSQSPRYKVTKRGQDVALRCDPISGHVSLYWYRQALGQGPEFLTYFNYEAQQDKSGLPNDRFSAERPEGSISTLTIQRTEQRDSAMYRCASSQTGAVTNEKLFFGSGTQLSVL.

This sequence joins TRBV14 and TRBJ1-1; the D is unclear. Germline-derived CDR1 and CDR2 are SGHDN and FVKESK. The CDR3 length is 14 residues. V was shortened by 2 bases and J by 4 bases, with 11 bases between the two germline ends. In DNA form, the CDR3 reads TGTGCCAGCAGCCAATGGGGAGCGGGCACTGAAGCTTTCTTT. Protein: CASSQWGAGTEAFF.

The chain recombines TRBV4-2 with TRBJ1-2, with a possible D match to TRBD1 (6 bases). Trimming stripped 1 base from V and 5 bases from J, with 20 bases between. Germline CDR1 is LGHNA and CDR2 is YNFKEQ. The CDR3 extends over 17 amino acids. The CDR3 coding sequence is TGTGCCAGCAGCCAAGGGTTGGCTGGGGGCCGGAGATATGGCTACACCTTC. Protein product: CASSQGLAGGRRYGYTF.

V gene TRBV7-2 combines with J gene TRBJ1-2; possible D gene TRBD1, 5 bases. From germline, CDR1 is SGHTA and CDR2 FQGNSA. V was clipped by 3 bases and J by 8 bases, with 13 bases between them. This CDR3 has 13 amino acids. This CDR3 reads CASSFSGIEGYTF. DNA for the CDR3: TGTGCCAGCAGCTTTTCAGGGATTGAGGGCTACACCTTC. Filled out from reference TRBV7-2 and TRBJ1-2, the complete variable domain reads GAGVSQSPSNKVTEKGKDVELRCDPISGHTALYWYRQSLGQGLEFLIYFQGNSAPDKSGLPSDRFSAERTGGSVSTLTIQRTQQEDSAVYLCASSFSGIEGYTFGSGTRLTVV.

The chain couples TRBV28 to TRBJ1-3; 8 bases fit TRBD1. Germline CDR1 is MDHEN and CDR2 is SYDVKM. CDR3 length: 14 residues. Germline trimming cut 8 bases from V and 3 bases from J; bases unmatched to any gene: 6. Here the CDR3 reads CASQQGGSGNTIYF. The CDR3 DNA follows: TGTGCCAGCCAACAGGGGGGGAGTGGAAACACCATATATTTT.

This rearrangement joins TRBV15 to TRBJ2-1; TRBD2 agrees at 12 bases. Germline-derived CDR1 and CDR2 are LNHNV and YYDKDF (reference sequence). The CDR3 contains 20 residues. V gave up 0 bases and J gave up 7 bases; unmatched junction bases: 16. The CDR3 region is CATSREGGLAGGPVKNEQFF. The CDR3 nucleotides are TGTGCCACCAGCAGAGAGGGTGGGCTAGCGGGAGGGCCGGTCAAGAATGAGCAGTTCTTC. Complete variable domain (other parts from reference TRBV15 and TRBJ2-1): DAMVIQNPRYQVTQFGKPVTLSCSQTLNHNVMYWYQQKSSQAPKLLFHYYDKDFNNEADTPDNFQSRRPNTSFCFLDIRSPGLGDTAMYLCATSREGGLAGGPVKNEQFFGPGTRLTVL.

The chain employs TRBV7-2 and TRBJ2-1, with TRBD2 matching over 12 bases. Germline-derived CDR1 and CDR2 are SGHTA and FQGNSA. Unmatched junction bases numbered 4, after V lost 5 bases and J lost 2 bases. This CDR3 has 16 residues. CDR3 residues: CASSLRLAGAYNEQFF. CDR3 bases: TGTGCCAGCAGCCTAAGACTAGCGGGAGCCTACAATGAGCAGTTCTTC.

The chain combines TRBV18 with TRBJ2-7, with D possibly TRBD1 on 6 matching bases. The CDR3 is 13 amino acids. The germline V gene encodes CDR1 KGHSH and CDR2 LQKENI. The V and J ends lost 4 bases and 1 base respectively, with 8 bases between them. The CDR3 here is CASSLGQSYEQYV. CDR3 sequence (DNA): TGTGCCAGCTCACTCGGACAGTCCTACGAGCAGTACGTC.

The chain is built from TRBV6-5 and TRBJ1-1; 8 bases fit TRBD1. Germline CDR1 and CDR2: MNHEY and SVGAGI. The CDR3 loop spans 12 amino acids. With 6 bases clipped from V and 8 bases from J, the junction kept 5 bases outside the gene matches. Written as DNA, the CDR3 is TGTGCCAGCAGCTCCGGGACAGGAGAAGCTTTCTTT. As protein: CASSSGTGEAFF.